These T cell receptor beta chains were read from a single sample in a study of cytomegalovirus exposure and HLA in healthy donors. Generated by immunoSEQ multiplex PCR, the TCRdb table keeps only in-frame clones and is missing some. The profile shows some 190,000 clones, roughly 76% of them singletons. The sequenced material came from PBMCs. The source of these receptors is a woman under 40 in good health and CMV-seropositive. The CDR3 runs from the conserved cysteine through the conserved F or W. D genes are given only for firm matches. Size is stated for part of the rows, as once, few or many counts, or as a class when the clone is expanded.

d_gene: TRBD2
v_gene: TRBV4-2
j_gene: TRBJ2-7
abundance: few
CDR3nt: TGTGCCAGCAGCCTAATAGCGGGGGGCCGCTACGAGCAGTACTTC
CDR3aa: CASSLIAGGRYEQYF

d_gene: NA
v_gene: TRBV7-8
j_gene: TRBJ1-2
abundance: NA
CDR3nt: TGTGCCAGCAGCCGGACAGCATCTAACTATGGCTACACCTTC
CDR3aa: CASSRTASNYGYTF

d_gene: TRBD1
v_gene: TRBV7-3
j_gene: TRBJ2-3
abundance: NA
CDR3nt: TGTGCCAGCAGCCGAACAGGGGTAGGAGATACGCAGTATTTT
CDR3aa: CASSRTGVGDTQYF

d_gene: TRBD2
v_gene: TRBV6-4
j_gene: TRBJ2-1
abundance: NA
CDR3nt: TGTGCCAGCAGTGATGGGAGGGAGCAGGGAGAGCAGTTCTTC
CDR3aa: CASSDGREQGEQFF

d_gene: NA
v_gene: TRBV9
j_gene: TRBJ1-1
abundance: NA
CDR3nt: TGTGCCAGCAGCGGGACAGCTAACACTGAAGCTTTCTTT
CDR3aa: CASSGTANTEAFF

d_gene: TRBD2
v_gene: TRBV7-3
j_gene: TRBJ2-3
abundance: NA
CDR3nt: TGTGCCAGCAGCTCATATAGCGGGTTCGGCACAGATACGCAGTATTTT
CDR3aa: CASSSYSGFGTDTQYF

d_gene: NA
v_gene: TRBV9
j_gene: TRBJ1-1
abundance: NA
CDR3nt: TGTGCCAGCAGCCGGAGGGTTACGGTCGACACTGAAGCTTTCTTT
CDR3aa: CASSRRVTVDTEAFF

d_gene: TRBD1
v_gene: TRBV7-2
j_gene: TRBJ1-2
abundance: NA
CDR3nt: TGTGCCAGCAGCTATGGACAGGGAGCCATTTATGGCTACACCTTC
CDR3aa: CASSYGQGAIYGYTF

d_gene: TRBD2
v_gene: TRBV7-3
j_gene: TRBJ2-1
abundance: NA
CDR3nt: TGTGCCAGCAGCCTCCGGACTAGCGGAGGATACAATGAGCAGTTCTTC
CDR3aa: CASSLRTSGGYNEQFF

d_gene: NA
v_gene: TRBV9
j_gene: TRBJ2-1
abundance: NA
CDR3nt: TGTGCCAGCAAGGGGGATTCCCATGAGCAGTTCTTC
CDR3aa: CASKGDSHEQFF

d_gene: NA
v_gene: TRBV29-1
j_gene: TRBJ2-7
abundance: NA
CDR3nt: TGCAGCGCGGTTGATACCTCCTACGAGCAGTACTTC
CDR3aa: CSAVDTSYEQYF

d_gene: TRBD1
v_gene: TRBV5-6
j_gene: TRBJ1-1
abundance: NA
CDR3nt: TGTGCCAGCAGCCTGCTCCGGGACAGGGAAACTGAAGCTTTCTTT
CDR3aa: CASSLLRDRETEAFF

d_gene: NA
v_gene: TRBV9
j_gene: TRBJ2-1
abundance: NA
CDR3nt: TGTGCCAGCAGCGTTCGGGGTCAATCCTACAATGAGCAGTTCTTC
CDR3aa: CASSVRGQSYNEQFF

d_gene: NA
v_gene: TRBV7-2
j_gene: TRBJ2-3
abundance: NA
CDR3nt: TGTGCCAGCAGCTTTGGTCAGAGCACAGATACGCAGTATTTT
CDR3aa: CASSFGQSTDTQYF

d_gene: NA
v_gene: TRBV9
j_gene: TRBJ2-1
abundance: NA
CDR3nt: TGTGCCAGCAGCGTAGCTCCGGGGAGCGGTAATGAGCAGTTCTTC
CDR3aa: CASSVAPGSGNEQFF

d_gene: TRBD1
v_gene: TRBV10-3
j_gene: TRBJ1-2
abundance: NA
CDR3nt: TGTGCCATCAGCGGAGACAGGGAGAACTATGGCTACACCTTC
CDR3aa: CAISGDRENYGYTF

d_gene: NA
v_gene: TRBV5-1
j_gene: TRBJ1-1
abundance: NA
CDR3nt: TGCGCCAGCAGCTTGGACAGGGACACTGAAGCTTTCTTT
CDR3aa: CASSLDRDTEAFF

d_gene: NA
v_gene: TRBV5-4
j_gene: TRBJ1-2
abundance: NA
CDR3nt: TGTGCCAGCAGCCCGAGGGTCGTTGGCTATGGCTACACCTTC
CDR3aa: CASSPRVVGYGYTF

d_gene: NA
v_gene: TRBV7-2
j_gene: TRBJ1-2
abundance: NA
CDR3nt: TGTGCCAGCAGCTCTCCGACAGCGACTTATGGCTACACCTTC
CDR3aa: CASSSPTATYGYTF

d_gene: NA
v_gene: TRBV19
j_gene: TRBJ1-2
abundance: NA
CDR3nt: TGTGCCAGTAGTATCAGACAGCCCAGAGCTAACTATGGCTACACCTTC
CDR3aa: CASSIRQPRANYGYTF

d_gene: TRBD1
v_gene: TRBV15
j_gene: TRBJ1-1
abundance: NA
CDR3nt: TGTGCCACCAGCACCGGACAGGGGGCGTCCGAAGCTTTCTTT
CDR3aa: CATSTGQGASEAFF

d_gene: NA
v_gene: TRBV28
j_gene: TRBJ2-7
abundance: NA
CDR3nt: TGTGCCAGCAGATATAAACCGGGACACTACTACGAGCAGTACTTC
CDR3aa: CASRYKPGHYYEQYF

d_gene: NA
v_gene: TRBV5-1
j_gene: TRBJ1-2
abundance: NA
CDR3nt: TGCGCCAGCAGCCTACTAGGATCTAACTATGGCTACACCTTC
CDR3aa: CASSLLGSNYGYTF

d_gene: TRBD2
v_gene: TRBV4-1
j_gene: TRBJ2-1
abundance: few
CDR3nt: TGCGCCAGCAGCCCAGCGGGGGGTAGAGGCAATGAGCAGTTCTTC
CDR3aa: CASSPAGGRGNEQFF

d_gene: NA
v_gene: TRBV7-3
j_gene: TRBJ2-2
abundance: NA
CDR3nt: TGTGCCAGCAGCTCGACGGGCACCGGGGAGCTGTTTTTT
CDR3aa: CASSSTGTGELFF

d_gene: TRBD1
v_gene: TRBV10-3
j_gene: TRBJ1-2
abundance: NA
CDR3nt: TGTGCCACTACAGGGGTAAAGGGCTACACCTTC
CDR3aa: CATTGVKGYTF

d_gene: TRBD1
v_gene: TRBV19
j_gene: TRBJ2-2
abundance: once
CDR3nt: TGTGCCAGTAGTATGAGGGGGCTGGTCACCGGGGAGCTGTTTTTT
CDR3aa: CASSMRGLVTGELFF

d_gene: TRBD2
v_gene: TRBV7-9
j_gene: TRBJ2-2
abundance: NA
CDR3nt: TGTGCCAGCAGGGGCGGGGGGCGGACAGACACCGGGGAGCTGTTTTTT
CDR3aa: CASRGGGRTDTGELFF

d_gene: NA
v_gene: TRBV7-3
j_gene: TRBJ2-1
abundance: once
CDR3nt: TGTGCCAGCAGCATCTCGGGAACGAATGAGCAGTTCTTC
CDR3aa: CASSISGTNEQFF

d_gene: NA
v_gene: TRBV7-5
j_gene: TRBJ2-5
abundance: NA
CDR3nt: TGTGCCAGAAGCCTACAGTACTTC
CDR3aa: CARSLQYF

d_gene: TRBD2
v_gene: TRBV5-1
j_gene: TRBJ2-3
abundance: NA
CDR3nt: TGCGCCAGCAGCCGGGGACTAGCGGGCAGCACAGATACGCAGTATTTT
CDR3aa: CASSRGLAGSTDTQYF

d_gene: NA
v_gene: TRBV5-4
j_gene: TRBJ1-2
abundance: NA
CDR3nt: TGTGCCAGCGGCTGGGGGGACTATGGCTACACCTTC
CDR3aa: CASGWGDYGYTF

d_gene: NA
v_gene: TRBV6-6
j_gene: TRBJ2-1
abundance: NA
CDR3nt: TGTGCCAGCAGCGGGGAAGGCTCCTACAATGAGCAGTTCTTC
CDR3aa: CASSGEGSYNEQFF

d_gene: TRBD2
v_gene: TRBV9
j_gene: TRBJ2-7
abundance: NA
CDR3nt: TGTGCCAGCAGCGTAGGGGCCGCGGGGGGTCGCGAGCAGTACTTC
CDR3aa: CASSVGAAGGREQYF

d_gene: NA
v_gene: TRBV15
j_gene: TRBJ1-2
abundance: NA
CDR3nt: TGTGCCACCAGCAGAGATTTGGAGCGGGGGGTGAACTATGGCTACACCTTC
CDR3aa: CATSRDLERGVNYGYTF

d_gene: TRBD2
v_gene: TRBV2
j_gene: TRBJ2-1
abundance: NA
CDR3nt: TGTGCCAGCACCCTATCGGGACTAGTCTTGCTCGAGCAGTTCTTC
CDR3aa: CASTLSGLVLLEQFF

d_gene: TRBD2
v_gene: TRBV9
j_gene: TRBJ2-3
abundance: NA
CDR3nt: TGTGCCAGCAGCGTAGTCGGGACTAGCGGGGGATCTATTCCGGCAGATACGCAGTATTTT
CDR3aa: CASSVVGTSGGSIPADTQYF

d_gene: NA
v_gene: TRBV30
j_gene: TRBJ2-6
abundance: once
CDR3nt: TGTGCCTGGAGTCCAAAAAGAGGGTGGGCCAACGTCCTGACTTTC
CDR3aa: CAWSPKRGWANVLTF

d_gene: TRBD1
v_gene: TRBV11-3
j_gene: TRBJ1-3
abundance: NA
CDR3nt: TGTGCCAGCAGCTTAGGAGAGGGGGCGCCGGGAAACACCATATATTTT
CDR3aa: CASSLGEGAPGNTIYF

d_gene: NA
v_gene: TRBV27
j_gene: TRBJ1-2
abundance: NA
CDR3nt: TGTGCCACTCGGAGGGGGGGGGCCGGTATGGATGGCTACACCTTC
CDR3aa: CATRRGGAGMDGYTF

d_gene: NA
v_gene: TRBV5-1
j_gene: TRBJ2-1
abundance: NA
CDR3nt: TGCGCCAGTCGAGAGGGGGCGGGGGGCTCCTACAATGAGCAGTTCTTC
CDR3aa: CASREGAGGSYNEQFF

d_gene: NA
v_gene: TRBV27
j_gene: TRBJ2-2
abundance: once
CDR3nt: TGTGCCAGCAGTTTATTAAGGACTTCTAACACCGGGGAGCTGTTTTTT
CDR3aa: CASSLLRTSNTGELFF

d_gene: NA
v_gene: TRBV19
j_gene: TRBJ1-5
abundance: NA
CDR3nt: TGTGCCAGTAGAACCGGGTCGGGGAGCAATCAGCCCCAGCATTTT
CDR3aa: CASRTGSGSNQPQHF

d_gene: TRBD2
v_gene: TRBV4-2
j_gene: TRBJ2-2
abundance: once
CDR3nt: TGTGCCAGCAGCCAACTAGCGGGAGGGCCGTCCGGGGAGCTGTTTTTT
CDR3aa: CASSQLAGGPSGELFF

d_gene: NA
v_gene: TRBV7-9
j_gene: TRBJ2-1
abundance: NA
CDR3nt: TGTGCCAGCATGCGGGGTTACAATGAGCAGTTCTTC
CDR3aa: CASMRGYNEQFF

d_gene: TRBD1
v_gene: TRBV5-1
j_gene: TRBJ2-7
abundance: NA
CDR3nt: TGCGCCAGCAGCTTGGAGGGGACAGGCGGATCCGAGCAGTACTTC
CDR3aa: CASSLEGTGGSEQYF

d_gene: NA
v_gene: TRBV30
j_gene: TRBJ1-6
abundance: once
CDR3nt: TGTGCCTGGAGTGAGGGGAACAATTCACCCCTCCACTTT
CDR3aa: CAWSEGNNSPLHF

d_gene: NA
v_gene: TRBV6-6
j_gene: TRBJ1-2
abundance: NA
CDR3nt: TGTGCCAGCAGGACCGACAGCAACTATGGCTACACCTTC
CDR3aa: CASRTDSNYGYTF

d_gene: NA
v_gene: TRBV2
j_gene: TRBJ1-1
abundance: NA
CDR3nt: TGTGCCAGCAGTGGGCTACAGAAGCTAACAACGAACACTGAAGCTTTCTTT
CDR3aa: CASSGLQKLTTNTEAFF

d_gene: NA
v_gene: TRBV30
j_gene: TRBJ2-7
abundance: NA
CDR3nt: TGTGCCTGGAGTGATGACCGGACTTCACCCTACGAGCAGTACTTC
CDR3aa: CAWSDDRTSPYEQYF

d_gene: NA
v_gene: TRBV18
j_gene: TRBJ1-2
abundance: few
CDR3nt: TGTGCCAGCTCACCAGGGTTACAGTCCAGTGGCTACACCTTC
CDR3aa: CASSPGLQSSGYTF

d_gene: TRBD1
v_gene: TRBV25-1
j_gene: TRBJ1-1
abundance: NA
CDR3nt: TGTGCCAGTTCAGCGGGACAGGCCTTTGTCACTGAAGCTTTCTTT
CDR3aa: CASSAGQAFVTEAFF

d_gene: NA
v_gene: TRBV9
j_gene: TRBJ1-2
abundance: NA
CDR3nt: TGTGCCAGCAGCGTAGGGGCAGCACCTAACTATGGCTACACCTTC
CDR3aa: CASSVGAAPNYGYTF